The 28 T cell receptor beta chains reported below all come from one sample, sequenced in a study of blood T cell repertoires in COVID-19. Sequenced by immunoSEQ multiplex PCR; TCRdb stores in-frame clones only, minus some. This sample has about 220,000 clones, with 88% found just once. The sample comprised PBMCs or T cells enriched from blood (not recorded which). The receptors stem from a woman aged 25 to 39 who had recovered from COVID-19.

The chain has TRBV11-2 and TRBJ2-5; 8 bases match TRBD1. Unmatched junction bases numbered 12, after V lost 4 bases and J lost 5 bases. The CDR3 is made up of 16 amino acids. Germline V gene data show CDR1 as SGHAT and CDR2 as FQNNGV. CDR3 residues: CASSSMTKTGEETQYF. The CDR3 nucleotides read TGTGCCAGCAGCTCCATGACGAAGACAGGGGAGGAGACCCAGTACTTC.

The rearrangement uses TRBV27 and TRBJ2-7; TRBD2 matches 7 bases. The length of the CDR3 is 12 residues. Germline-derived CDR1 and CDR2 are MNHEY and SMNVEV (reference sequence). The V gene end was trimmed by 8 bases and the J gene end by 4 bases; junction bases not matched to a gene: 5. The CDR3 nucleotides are TGTGCCAGCGGGACTAACTATTACGAGCAGTACTTC. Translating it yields CASGTNYYEQYF.

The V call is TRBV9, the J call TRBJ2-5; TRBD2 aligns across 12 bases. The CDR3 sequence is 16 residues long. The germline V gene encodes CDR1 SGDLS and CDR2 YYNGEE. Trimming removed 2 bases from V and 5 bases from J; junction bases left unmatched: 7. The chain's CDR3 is CASSVAASGGVETQYF. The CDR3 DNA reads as TGTGCCAGCAGCGTCGCGGCTAGCGGGGGGGTGGAGACCCAGTACTTC.

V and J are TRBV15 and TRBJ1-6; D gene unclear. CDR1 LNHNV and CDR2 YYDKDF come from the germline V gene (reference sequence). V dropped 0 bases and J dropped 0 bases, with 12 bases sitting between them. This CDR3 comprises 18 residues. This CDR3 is CATSRDRQASSYNSPLHF. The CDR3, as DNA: TGTGCCACCAGCAGAGATAGGCAAGCGAGCTCCTATAATTCACCCCTCCACTTT.

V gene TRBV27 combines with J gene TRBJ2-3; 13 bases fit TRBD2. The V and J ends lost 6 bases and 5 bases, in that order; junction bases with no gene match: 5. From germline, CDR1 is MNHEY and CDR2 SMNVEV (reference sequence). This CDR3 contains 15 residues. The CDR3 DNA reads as TGTGCCAGCAGGACTAGCGGGGGGTTTGGAGATACGCAGTATTTT. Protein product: CASRTSGGFGDTQYF.

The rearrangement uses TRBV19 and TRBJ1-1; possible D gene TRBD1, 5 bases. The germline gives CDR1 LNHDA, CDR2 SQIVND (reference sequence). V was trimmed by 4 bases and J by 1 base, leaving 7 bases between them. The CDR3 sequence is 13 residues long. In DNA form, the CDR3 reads TGTGCCAGTAGTAGGACATCGAACACTGAAGCTTTCTTT. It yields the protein CASSRTSNTEAFF.

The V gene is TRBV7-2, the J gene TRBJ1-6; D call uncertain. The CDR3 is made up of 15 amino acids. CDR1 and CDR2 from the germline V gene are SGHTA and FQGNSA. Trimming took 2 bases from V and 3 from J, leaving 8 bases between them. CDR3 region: CASSLLTSYNSPLHF. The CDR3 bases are TGTGCCAGCAGCTTACTTACGAGCTATAATTCACCCCTCCACTTT.

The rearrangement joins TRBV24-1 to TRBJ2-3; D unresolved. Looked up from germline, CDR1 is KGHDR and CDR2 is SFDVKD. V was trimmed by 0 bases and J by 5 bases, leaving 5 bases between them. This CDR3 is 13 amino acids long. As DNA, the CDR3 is TGTGCCACCAGTGATTTGTTCGTAGATACGCAGTATTTT. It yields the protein CATSDLFVDTQYF.

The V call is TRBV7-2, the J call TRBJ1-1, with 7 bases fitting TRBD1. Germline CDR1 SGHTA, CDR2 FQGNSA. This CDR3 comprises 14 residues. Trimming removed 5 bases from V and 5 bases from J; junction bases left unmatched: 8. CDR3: CASSPTGVWTEAFF. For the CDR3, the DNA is TGTGCCAGCAGCCCCACAGGGGTGTGGACTGAAGCTTTCTTT.

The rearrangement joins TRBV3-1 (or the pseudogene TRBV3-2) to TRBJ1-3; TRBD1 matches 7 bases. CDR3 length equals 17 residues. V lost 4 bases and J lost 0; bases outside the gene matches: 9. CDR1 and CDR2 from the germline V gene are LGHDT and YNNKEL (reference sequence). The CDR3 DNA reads TGTGCCAGCAGCCGGGCGGGACAGTGGAGCTCTGGAAACACCATATATTTT. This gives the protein CASSRAGQWSSGNTIYF.

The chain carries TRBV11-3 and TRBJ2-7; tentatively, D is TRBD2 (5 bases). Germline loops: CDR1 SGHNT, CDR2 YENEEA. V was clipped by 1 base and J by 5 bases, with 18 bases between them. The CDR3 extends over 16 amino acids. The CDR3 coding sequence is TGTGCCAGCAGCTTAGGCCCCCTGTCGGGAAGCAACGAGCAGTACTTC. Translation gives CASSLGPLSGSNEQYF.

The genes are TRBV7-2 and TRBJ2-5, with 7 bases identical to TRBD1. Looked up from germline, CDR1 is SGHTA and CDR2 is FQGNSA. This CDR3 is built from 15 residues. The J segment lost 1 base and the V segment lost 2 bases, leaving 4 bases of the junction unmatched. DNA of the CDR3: TGTGCCAGCAGCTTAAACAGGGGTTCCCAAGAGACCCAGTACTTC. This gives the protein CASSLNRGSQETQYF.

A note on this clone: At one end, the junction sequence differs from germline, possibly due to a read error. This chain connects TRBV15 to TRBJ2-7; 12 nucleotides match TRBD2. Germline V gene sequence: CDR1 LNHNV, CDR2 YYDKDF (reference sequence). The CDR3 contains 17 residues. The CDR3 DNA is TGTGCCACCAGCAGAGACCCCCCTTCCGGGACTAGCGGGCTCGATGCCTTC. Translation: CATSRDPPSGTSGLDAF.

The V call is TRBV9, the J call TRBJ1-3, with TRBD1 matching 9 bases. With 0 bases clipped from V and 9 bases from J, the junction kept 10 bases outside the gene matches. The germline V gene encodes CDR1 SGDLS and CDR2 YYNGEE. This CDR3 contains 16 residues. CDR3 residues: CASSVGGTGKGGTIYF. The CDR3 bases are TGTGCCAGCAGCGTAGGAGGGACAGGGAAAGGGGGCACCATATATTTT.

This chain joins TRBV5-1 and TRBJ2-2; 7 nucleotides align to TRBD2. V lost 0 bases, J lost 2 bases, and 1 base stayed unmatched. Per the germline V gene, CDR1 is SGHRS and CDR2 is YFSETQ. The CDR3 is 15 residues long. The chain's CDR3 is CASSLGGGNTGELFF. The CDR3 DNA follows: TGCGCCAGCAGCTTGGGCGGGGGAAACACCGGGGAGCTGTTTTTT.

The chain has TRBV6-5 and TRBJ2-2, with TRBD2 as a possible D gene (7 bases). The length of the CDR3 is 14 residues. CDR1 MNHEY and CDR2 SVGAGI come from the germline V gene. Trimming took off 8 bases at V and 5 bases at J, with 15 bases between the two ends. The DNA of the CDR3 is TGTGCCAGCCACCGGGGGGCGGGGACCGGGGAGCTGTTTTTT. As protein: CASHRGAGTGELFF.

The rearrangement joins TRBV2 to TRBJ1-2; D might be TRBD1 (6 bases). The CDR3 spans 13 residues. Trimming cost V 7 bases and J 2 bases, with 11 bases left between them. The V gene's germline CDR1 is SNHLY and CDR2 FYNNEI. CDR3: CASKTTGNYGYTF. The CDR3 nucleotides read TGTGCCAGCAAGACCACAGGGAACTATGGCTACACCTTC.

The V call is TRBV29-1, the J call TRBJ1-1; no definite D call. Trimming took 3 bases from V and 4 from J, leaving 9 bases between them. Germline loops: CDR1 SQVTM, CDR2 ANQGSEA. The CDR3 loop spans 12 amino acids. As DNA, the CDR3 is TGCAGCGTTGACGAGGGTTTCACTGAAGCTTTCTTT. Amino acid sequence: CSVDEGFTEAFF. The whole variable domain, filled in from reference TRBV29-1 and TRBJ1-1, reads SAVISQKPSRDICQRGTSLTIQCQVDSQVTMMFWYRQQPGQSLTLIATANQGSEATYESGFVIDKFPISRPNLTFSTLTVSNMSPEDSSIYLCSVDEGFTEAFFGQGTRLTVV.

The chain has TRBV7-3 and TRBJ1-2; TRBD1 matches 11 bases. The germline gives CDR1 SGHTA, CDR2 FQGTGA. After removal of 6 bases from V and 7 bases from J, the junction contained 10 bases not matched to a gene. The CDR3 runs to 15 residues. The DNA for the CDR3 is TGTGCCAGCAGGTTCTCCGGGACAGGGGGAATTGGCTACACCTTC. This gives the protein CASRFSGTGGIGYTF.

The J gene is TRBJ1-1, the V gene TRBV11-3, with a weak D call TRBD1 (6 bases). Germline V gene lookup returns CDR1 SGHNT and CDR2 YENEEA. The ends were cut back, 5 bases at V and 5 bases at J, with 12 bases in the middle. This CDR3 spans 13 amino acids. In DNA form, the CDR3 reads TGTGCCAGCAGCAACAGGGAAGGTACTGAAGCTTTCTTT. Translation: CASSNREGTEAFF.

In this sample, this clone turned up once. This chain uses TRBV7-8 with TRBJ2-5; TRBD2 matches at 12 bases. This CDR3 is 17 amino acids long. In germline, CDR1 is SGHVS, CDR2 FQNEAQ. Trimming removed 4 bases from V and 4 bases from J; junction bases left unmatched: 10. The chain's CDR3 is CASSSSGGAEVGETQYF. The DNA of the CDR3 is TGTGCCAGCAGCTCTAGCGGGGGGGCCGAGGTGGGAGAGACCCAGTACTTC.

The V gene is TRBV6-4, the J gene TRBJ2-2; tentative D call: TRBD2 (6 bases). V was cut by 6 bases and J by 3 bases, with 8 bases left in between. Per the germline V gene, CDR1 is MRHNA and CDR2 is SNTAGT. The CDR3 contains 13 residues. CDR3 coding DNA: TGTGCCAGCAGCTCGGGGGACACCGGGGAGCTGTTTTTT. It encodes CASSSGDTGELFF.

The CDR3 is CASSLKDRGLETQYF. The DNA of the CDR3 is TGCGCCAGCAGCCTTAAGGACAGGGGGTTGGAGACCCAGTACTTC. This chain joins TRBV10-1 and TRBJ2-5, with 10 bases aligning to TRBD1. The CDR3 length is 15 residues. V shed 6 bases, J shed 5 bases, and the junction held 9 bases outside the gene matches. Germline loops: CDR1 WNHNN, CDR2 SYGVQD (reference sequence).

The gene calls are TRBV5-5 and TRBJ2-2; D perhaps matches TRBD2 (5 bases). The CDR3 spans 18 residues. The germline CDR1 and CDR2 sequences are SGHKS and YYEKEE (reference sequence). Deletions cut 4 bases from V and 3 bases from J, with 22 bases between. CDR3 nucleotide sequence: TGTGCCAGCAGCAGGCGGGCCTTGTCGGGATGGGACACCGGGGAGCTGTTTTTT. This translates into CASSRRALSGWDTGELFF.

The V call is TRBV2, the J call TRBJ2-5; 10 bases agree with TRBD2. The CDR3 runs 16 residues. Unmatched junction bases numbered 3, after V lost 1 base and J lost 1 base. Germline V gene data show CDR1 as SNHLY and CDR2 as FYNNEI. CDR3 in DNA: TGTGCCAGCAGTGAAGGTCTAGCGGGGGCCCAAGAGACCCAGTACTTC. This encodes CASSEGLAGAQETQYF.

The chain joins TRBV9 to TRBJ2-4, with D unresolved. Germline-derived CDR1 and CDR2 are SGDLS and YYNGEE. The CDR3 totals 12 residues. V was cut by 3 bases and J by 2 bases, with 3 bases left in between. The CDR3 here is CASSASKNIQYF. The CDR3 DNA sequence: TGTGCCAGCAGCGCCTCCAAAAACATTCAGTACTTC.

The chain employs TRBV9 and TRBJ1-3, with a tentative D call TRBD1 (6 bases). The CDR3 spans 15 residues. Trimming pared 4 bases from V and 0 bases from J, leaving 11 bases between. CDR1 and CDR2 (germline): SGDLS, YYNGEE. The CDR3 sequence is CASSSRQASGNTIYF. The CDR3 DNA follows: TGTGCCAGCAGCTCTAGACAGGCCTCTGGAAACACCATATATTTT.

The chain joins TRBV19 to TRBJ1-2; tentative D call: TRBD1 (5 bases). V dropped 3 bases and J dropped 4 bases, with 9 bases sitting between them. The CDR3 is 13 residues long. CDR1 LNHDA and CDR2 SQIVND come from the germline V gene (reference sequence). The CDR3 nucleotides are TGTGCCAGTAGTATCGGGGGGTTCTATGGCTACACCTTC. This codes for CASSIGGFYGYTF.